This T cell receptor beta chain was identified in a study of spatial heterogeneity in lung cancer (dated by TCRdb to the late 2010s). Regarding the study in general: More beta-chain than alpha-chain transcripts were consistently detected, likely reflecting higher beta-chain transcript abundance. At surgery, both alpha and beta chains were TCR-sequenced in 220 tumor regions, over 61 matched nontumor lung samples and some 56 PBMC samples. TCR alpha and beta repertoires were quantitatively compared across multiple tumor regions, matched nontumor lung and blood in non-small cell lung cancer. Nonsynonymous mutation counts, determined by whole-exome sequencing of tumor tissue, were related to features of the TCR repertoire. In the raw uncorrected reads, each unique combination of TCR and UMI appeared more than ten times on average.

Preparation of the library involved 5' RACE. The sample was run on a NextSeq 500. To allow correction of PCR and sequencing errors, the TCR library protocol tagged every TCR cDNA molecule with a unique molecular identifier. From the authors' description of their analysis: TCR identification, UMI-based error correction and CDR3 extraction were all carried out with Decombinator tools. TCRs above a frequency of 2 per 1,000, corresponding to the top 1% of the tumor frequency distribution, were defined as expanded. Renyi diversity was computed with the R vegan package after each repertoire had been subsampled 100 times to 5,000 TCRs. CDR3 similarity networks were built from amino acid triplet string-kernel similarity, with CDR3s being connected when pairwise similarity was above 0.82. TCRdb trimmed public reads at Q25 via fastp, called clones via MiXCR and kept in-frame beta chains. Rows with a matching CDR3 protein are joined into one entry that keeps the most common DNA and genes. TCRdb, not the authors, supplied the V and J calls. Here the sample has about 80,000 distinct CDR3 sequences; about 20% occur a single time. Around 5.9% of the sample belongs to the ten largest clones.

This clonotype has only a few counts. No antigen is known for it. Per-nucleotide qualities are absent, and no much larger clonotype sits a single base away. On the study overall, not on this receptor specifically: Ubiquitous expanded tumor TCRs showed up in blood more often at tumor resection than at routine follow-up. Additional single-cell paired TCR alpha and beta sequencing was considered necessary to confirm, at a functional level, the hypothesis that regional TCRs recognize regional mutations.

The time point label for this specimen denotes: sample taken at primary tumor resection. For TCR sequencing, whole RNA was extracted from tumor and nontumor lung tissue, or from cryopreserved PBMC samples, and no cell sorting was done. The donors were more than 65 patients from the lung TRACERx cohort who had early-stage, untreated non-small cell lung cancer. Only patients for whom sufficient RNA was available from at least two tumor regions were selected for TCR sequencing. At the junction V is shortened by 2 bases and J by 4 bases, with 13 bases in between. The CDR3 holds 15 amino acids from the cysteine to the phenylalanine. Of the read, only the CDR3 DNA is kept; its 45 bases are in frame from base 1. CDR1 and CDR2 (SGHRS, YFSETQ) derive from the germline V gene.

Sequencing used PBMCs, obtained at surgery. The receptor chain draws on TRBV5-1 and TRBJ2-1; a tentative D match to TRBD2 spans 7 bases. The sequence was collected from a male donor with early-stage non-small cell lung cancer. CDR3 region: CASSFTGRGYNEQFF. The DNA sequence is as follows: TGCGCCAGCAGCTTCACAGGGCGGGGGTACAATGAGCAGTTCTTC.